The 18 T cell receptor beta chains reported below all come from one sample, sequenced in a study of PD-1 blockade in classical Hodgkin lymphoma. Each and every patient relapsed after autologous stem cell transplantation, and patients got differing brentuximab vedotin exposure. Produced via immunoSEQ multiplex PCR; TCRdb's table is partial and in-frame only. The sample records fewer than 90,000 clones, under 90% being singletons. The sample was peripheral blood mononuclear cells (PBMCs), taken at baseline. The receptors stem from a human donor with classical Hodgkin lymphoma.

J is TRBJ2-1 and V is TRBV7-9; the match to TRBD1 covers 7 bases. CDR3 length: 16 residues. Germline V CDR1 and CDR2: SEHNR, FQNEAQ (reference sequence). V was clipped by 5 bases and J by 0 bases; unmatched bases: 7. CDR3 in amino acids: CASSNRQGISYNEQFF. Written as DNA, the CDR3 is TGTGCCAGCAGCAATCGACAGGGAATCTCCTACAATGAGCAGTTCTTC.

V gene TRBV29-1 combines with J gene TRBJ1-2; the D gene is possibly TRBD1 (5 bases). The CDR3 has 15 residues. Per germline, CDR1 SQVTM and CDR2 ANQGSEA. Trimming took off 0 bases at V and 6 bases at J, with 17 bases between the two ends. This chain's CDR3 is CSVEEGVAGMDGYTF. CDR3 DNA: TGCAGCGTTGAAGAAGGGGTCGCAGGGATGGATGGCTACACCTTC. The whole variable domain, filled in from reference TRBV29-1 and TRBJ1-2, reads SAVISQKPSRDICQRGTSLTIQCQVDSQVTMMFWYRQQPGQSLTLIATANQGSEATYESGFVIDKFPISRPNLTFSTLTVSNMSPEDSSIYLCSVEEGVAGMDGYTFGSGTRLTVV.

The chain uses TRBV11-3 and TRBJ2-1; D is unresolved. CDR1 SGHNT and CDR2 YENEEA come from the germline V gene. The germline V and J ends were trimmed by 0 bases and 10 bases, with 10 bases remaining between them. The CDR3 spans 13 residues. The CDR3 sequence is CASSLDRRQEQFF. The CDR3 coding sequence is TGTGCCAGCAGCTTAGATCGGCGCCAAGAGCAGTTCTTC.

The J gene is TRBJ2-7, the V gene TRBV10-1; unclear D gene. CDR1 and CDR2 (germline): WNHNN, SYGVQD (reference sequence). Trimming pared 0 bases from V and 3 bases from J, leaving 12 bases between. This CDR3 region has 15 residues. This CDR3 is CASSESGSTHYEQYF. The CDR3 DNA follows: TGCGCCAGCAGTGAGTCGGGTTCGACGCACTACGAGCAGTACTTC.

The rearrangement uses TRBV18 and TRBJ2-5; no reliable D call. The V end lost 2 bases, the J end lost 5 bases, and 6 bases lay between the germline ends. Germline V CDR1 and CDR2: KGHSH, LQKENI. The CDR3 consists of 12 residues. CDR3 in DNA: TGTGCCAGCTCACCAGGGTCGGAGACCCAGTACTTC. It translates to CASSPGSETQYF.

The genes are TRBV19 and TRBJ2-2, with TRBD2 matching 8 bases. Germline lookup yields CDR1 LNHDA and CDR2 SQIVND (reference sequence). CDR3 size: 16 residues. The trim removed 4 bases at V and 1 base at J, leaving 5 bases unmatched. This CDR3 reads CASSTPGLVNTGELFF. CDR3 nucleotide sequence: TGTGCCAGTAGTACCCCGGGACTAGTGAACACCGGGGAGCTGTTTTTT.

V usage is TRBV27 and J usage is TRBJ1-1; D gene ambiguous. CDR3 length equals 15 residues. The V gene's germline CDR1 is MNHEY and CDR2 SMNVEV (reference sequence). The V end lost 2 bases, the J end lost 4 bases, and 14 bases lay between the germline ends. This CDR3 is CASSLDSKVGTEAFF. CDR3 sequence (DNA): TGTGCCAGCAGTTTAGACTCGAAGGTAGGCACTGAAGCTTTCTTT.

The V call is TRBV21-1, the J call TRBJ2-3; the table's D call, TRBD2, has no DNA check behind it. TRBV21-1 is a known pseudogene. This CDR3 contains 14 residues. CDR3 amino acids: CASRLAGVADTQYF. The CDR3, as DNA: TGTGCCAGTAGACTAGCGGGAGTCGCAGATACGCAGTATTTT.

V gene TRBV6-1 combines with J gene TRBJ2-3, with 7 positions matching TRBD2. Germline V gene lookup returns CDR1 MNHNS and CDR2 SASEGT. CDR3 length: 15 amino acids. V dropped 6 bases and J dropped 4; count of bases not matched to a gene: 10. CDR3 sequence reads: CASSTGTKVADTQYF. The CDR3 bases are TGTGCCAGCAGCACCGGGACTAAGGTGGCAGATACGCAGTATTTT.

The chain has TRBV19 and TRBJ2-6; D ambiguous. Germline assignment: CDR1 LNHDA and CDR2 SQIVND (reference sequence). V shed 7 bases and J shed 2 bases, with 12 bases lying between them. The length of the CDR3 is 15 residues. This CDR3 reads CASTQTFTGANVLTF. CDR3 nucleotides: TGTGCCAGTACCCAGACCTTTACTGGGGCCAACGTCCTGACTTTC.

The rearrangement uses TRBV5-4 and TRBJ1-2; maybe TRBD1 (5 bases). Germline V gene lookup returns CDR1 SGHNT and CDR2 YYREEE (reference sequence). This CDR3 is 13 amino acids long. V lost 6 bases, J lost 4 bases, and 13 bases lay in between. In DNA form, the CDR3 reads TGTGCCAGCACCGCGGGAGGGGCCTATGGCTACACCTTC. Protein sequence: CASTAGGAYGYTF.

The J gene is TRBJ1-4, the V gene TRBV30, with D possibly matching TRBD1 (6 bases). Germline V gene data show CDR1 as GTSNPN and CDR2 as SVGIG (reference sequence). The CDR3 has 16 residues. Between the trimmed V and J ends, which lost 5 bases and 0 bases, there was a span of 16 bases. CDR3 sequence: CAWGQRPWATNEKLFF. In DNA form, the CDR3 reads TGTGCCTGGGGACAGCGGCCCTGGGCAACTAATGAAAAACTGTTTTTT.

The chain couples TRBV29-1 to TRBJ2-1, with TRBD2 matching over 9 bases. Germline CDR1 is SQVTM and CDR2 is ANQGSEA. Unmatched junction bases numbered 13, after V lost 3 bases and J lost 7 bases. CDR3 length equals 16 residues. CDR3 DNA: TGCAGCGTTGAGGATACGAGCGGGAGGCCCTTGAATGAGCAGTTCTTC. This translates into CSVEDTSGRPLNEQFF.

The rearrangement links TRBV5-4 to TRBJ2-7; D is ambiguous. Trimming took 4 bases from V and 3 from J, leaving 8 bases between them. The CDR3 is 12 amino acids. Germline V gene data show CDR1 as SGHNT and CDR2 as YYREEE (reference sequence). DNA for the CDR3: TGTGCCAGCAGCCTCGAAAACTACGAGCAGTACTTC. It is translated as CASSLENYEQYF.

The J gene is TRBJ2-1, the V gene TRBV5-1; tentatively, D is TRBD1 (6 bases). V lost 3 bases to trimming and J lost 4 bases, with 8 bases between them. Germline V gene lookup returns CDR1 SGHRS and CDR2 YFSETQ. This CDR3 contains 13 residues. The CDR3 is CASSYGQYNEQFF. CDR3 in DNA: TGCGCCAGCAGCTACGGACAGTACAATGAGCAGTTCTTC.

The chain carries TRBV28 and TRBJ2-3; tentative D call: TRBD2 (6 bases). V lost 6 bases, J lost 2 bases, and 15 bases lay in between. Germline V CDR1 and CDR2: MDHEN, SYDVKM. This CDR3 contains 15 residues. CDR3 nucleotide sequence: TGTGCCAGCAGGCACCGGGACTCTTACACAGATACGCAGTATTTT. It codes for CASRHRDSYTDTQYF.

The CDR3 region is CASSLGAQVEQFF. The CDR3 nucleotides are TGTGCCAGCAGTTTAGGGGCGCAGGTGGAGCAGTTCTTC. The chain combines TRBV28 with TRBJ2-1, with D possibly TRBD1 on 5 matching bases. Trimming stripped 2 bases from V and 10 bases from J, with 12 bases between. The CDR3 runs 13 residues. Germline loops: CDR1 MDHEN, CDR2 SYDVKM.

The chain joins TRBV28 to TRBJ1-1; D not certain. CDR3 length: 13 residues. Germline V lookup: CDR1 MDHEN, CDR2 SYDVKM. The ends were cut back, 4 bases at V and 6 bases at J, with 12 bases in the middle. The CDR3 protein is CASSSPLTAEAFF. The CDR3 region has the DNA TGTGCCAGCAGTTCACCCCTAACGGCTGAAGCTTTCTTT.